The sequence of this T cell receptor beta chain was determined in a study of Graves' ophthalmopathy and Graves' hyperthyroidism. V lost 8 bases to trimming and J lost 11 bases, with 12 bases between them. The germline V gene has CDR1 MNHEY and CDR2 SVGAGI. CDR3 length: 10 residues. Amplified TCR beta CDR3 regions were obtained using RNA transcripts as template. An opening RT-PCR round employed HTBI primers and preceded a second-round multiplex PCR. MiXCR, applied by TCRdb to the multiplex PCR reads, yields one record per CDR3 protein. The sample records a few hundred thousand distinct CDR3 sequences, roughly 15% being singletons. This clonotype occurred many times.

The V call is TRBV6-5, the J call TRBJ1-1; D may be TRBD1 (5 bases). The sequenced sample was peripheral blood. This sequence originates from an adult woman with stable Graves' hyperthyroidism. The CDR3 bases are TGTGCCAGCTTTGAGGGACGTGCTTTCTTT. This codes for CASFEGRAFF.